This TCR beta chain was sequenced for a study of molecular identifiers for immune sequencing clone quantification. Study information: With replicates, the RNA of approximately 22,000 or 94,000 naive CD8 cells was split five ways and four were sequenced. Overall study findings and caveats: Clones with over 20 RNA copies captured over 99% of effector molecules but under 1% of naive ones. Molecules of identical TCR sharing a barcode could underestimate highly expanded clone sizes. Jurkat TCR RNA spiked in from one cell (amid roughly 970,000 naive cells) was reportedly detectable.

As concerns this clonotype: Its cognate antigen is unknown. A much larger clone lies one base from this, so it may be a read error.

TCRdb redid the calling of the PCR reads with MiXCR, one entry per CDR3 protein. The sample shows about 63,000 distinct CDR3 sequences, under 20% of them seen only once. In germline, CDR1 is SQVTM, CDR2 ANQGSEA. CDR3 length: 15 amino acids. The material sequenced was naive CD8+ T cells from blood, with Jurkat cell RNA spiked in. The subset: FACS-sorted CD8+CD4-CCR7+CD45RA+ naive T cells. V is TRBV29-1 and J is TRBJ1-2; unclear D gene. This TCR was sampled from a human donor in good health. Some libraries in this study had Jurkat cell RNA spiked in. The DNA of the CDR3 is TGCAGCGTCGACCCTTTTCTTGAGGCTAACTATGGCCACACCTTC. It codes for CSVDPFLEANYGHTF. Together with reference TRBV29-1 and TRBJ1-2, the CDR3 gives the full variable domain: SAVISQKPSRDICQRGTSLTIQCQVDSQVTMMFWYRQQPGQSLTLIATANQGSEATYESGFVIDKFPISRPNLTFSTLTVSNMSPEDSSIYLCSVDPFLEANYGHTFGSGTRLTVV.